A single TCR beta chain is shown here with its context. This clone's antigen is unknown. No base qualities exist here, and no much larger clone lies one base off it. CD8 naive samples consisted of CD45RO-negative cells that were positively selected for CCR7, yielding a CD45RA+CCR7+ population without TemRA cells. The donors were healthy, HIV-negative adults with no recently reported acute infections or vaccinations. All donors were Caucasian adults living in Nashville, Tennessee, USA. Blood was collected by leukapheresis, and PBMCs were isolated by Ficoll-Histopaque density gradient centrifugation and then cryopreserved in liquid nitrogen vapor phase. Analytical flow cytometry was used to check the purity and quantity of each magnetically sorted T cell population. Each sorted fraction had its genomic DNA isolated and then quantified by UV absorbance on a Nanodrop 2000c. The data were obtained in a study of shared clonotypes between healthy human individuals (dated by TCRdb to 2018 to 2020). Study-level background: A couple of women and a few men aged 18 to 49 years were included in the cohort. Per donor, three plates each were used for CD4 naive and CD4 memory, two for CD8 naive, and one for CD8 memory. The study deeply sequenced blood TCR repertoires of about five healthy adults to estimate repertoire size and the extent of clonotype sharing between individuals. Different laboratories and diverse techniques were used to prepare libraries and sequence TCR repertoires, to increase sequencing depth and limit assay-specific biases. Between about 0.94 and 8.9 billion PBMCs per donor were obtained by leukapheresis.

TCR CDR3 regions were amplified from genomic DNA by multiplex PCR using the deep immunoSEQ assay. Extracted genomic DNA from each cell subset was spread evenly across all wells of several immunoSEQ 96-well plates, with each plate serving as a replicate. For sorted subsets, 200 ng of genomic DNA, equivalent to roughly 30,000 T cell genomes, went into each replicate PCR. The purified libraries were quantified using a Qubit 3.0 fluorometer, sized with a Bioanalyzer 2100, and then quantified again using the KAPA Library Quantification kit. Every immunoSEQ 96-well plate was sequenced on a dedicated single-read 150-cycle Illumina NextSeq 550 flow cell. Regarding the original processing steps: Because the immunoSEQ output held only junctional sequences and lacked quality scores, the filtering could not match the filtering applied to full-length reads. To assign V/J genes and CDR3, sequences were annotated using PyIR, a Python wrapper for IgBLAST v1.9, with IMGT germline references. Reads were removed for weak V/J assignments (E-value above 1e-6), missing CDR3, stop codons, out-of-frame junctions, or ambiguous translated residues. V3J clonotypes were defined by identical inferred V gene, J gene, and CDR3 amino acid sequence. To compute the percentage overlap between repertoires, the number of shared unique clonotypes was divided by the size of the smaller repertoire. Richness of each repertoire was evaluated using RTK rarefaction, the Chao1 estimator, and Recon v2.1 estimates of unobserved clonotypes. Generation probabilities for all TCRbeta clonotypes obtained by the gDNA method from a few donors were computed using OLGA. TCRdb took over this immuneACCESS table, retaining in-frame rearrangements with V and J assigned. Such tables are incomplete; in checked studies, under half of the missing clones stem from an unresolved V gene, and the remainder is unexplained. V, J and clone size reflect that table, while D and trimming were determined from the DNA. The sample profile shows hundreds of thousands of clones; roughly 96% of them were found once. The top ten constitute roughly 0.1% of the sample.

The full study reports these points: Only blood was sampled, and tissue TCR repertoires likely differ from those in blood. Pairwise subsampling led to the expectation that sequencing depth would affect the degree of clonotype sharing among donors. Naive subsets generally had larger estimated clonotype richness than memory subsets did. The genetic and exposure-history diversity represented was limited by the small number of donors. Rarefaction of sorted-subset datasets indicated incomplete sequencing despite the large sequencing depth. Clonotypes shared by all four sorted-subset donors showed higher generation probabilities than non-shared clonotypes. Sharing across a handful of donors was observed for approximately 4.6% of naive CD4, 3% to 4% of naive CD8, about 2.3% of memory CD4, and roughly 0.4% of memory CD8 clonotypes.

The clonotype was recovered from a woman aged 25 to 39 in good health. The sample taken for sequencing was naive CD8+ T cells sorted from blood. The sample's cell subset or site, from its label and the paper: CD45RA+CCR7+.

The CDR3 reads CASSWTSGSTDTQYF. Here is the DNA: TGTGCCAGCAGTTGGACTAGCGGGAGTACAGATACGCAGTATTTT. The chain couples TRBV28 to TRBJ2-3, and 13 junctional nucleotides match TRBD2. Including the terminal cysteine and phenylalanine, the CDR3 comprises 15 residues. Just the 45-base CDR3 DNA is kept, in frame starting at base 1. According to the germline V gene, CDR1 reads MDHEN and CDR2 reads SYDVKM. The germline V and J ends show losses of 4 bases and 3 bases respectively, and no gene match explains 1 base of the junction.